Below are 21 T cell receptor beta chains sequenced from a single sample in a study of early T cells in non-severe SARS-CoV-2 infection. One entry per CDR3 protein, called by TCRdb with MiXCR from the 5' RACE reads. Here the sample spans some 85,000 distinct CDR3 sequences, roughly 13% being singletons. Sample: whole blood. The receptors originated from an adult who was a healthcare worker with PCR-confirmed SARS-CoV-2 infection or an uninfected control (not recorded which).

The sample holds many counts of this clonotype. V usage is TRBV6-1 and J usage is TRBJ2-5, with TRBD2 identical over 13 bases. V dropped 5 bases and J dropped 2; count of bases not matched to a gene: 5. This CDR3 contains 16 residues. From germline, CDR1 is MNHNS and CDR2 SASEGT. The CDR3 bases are TGTGCCAGCAGTAGGACTAGCGGGGGATCACAAGAGACCCAGTACTTC. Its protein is CASSRTSGGSQETQYF.

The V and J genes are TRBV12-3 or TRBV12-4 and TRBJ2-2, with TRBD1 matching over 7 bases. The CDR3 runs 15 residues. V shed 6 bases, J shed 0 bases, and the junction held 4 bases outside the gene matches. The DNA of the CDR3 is TGTGCCAGCAGACCCGGGACAGCGAACACCGGGGAGCTGTTTTTT. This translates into CASRPGTANTGELFF.

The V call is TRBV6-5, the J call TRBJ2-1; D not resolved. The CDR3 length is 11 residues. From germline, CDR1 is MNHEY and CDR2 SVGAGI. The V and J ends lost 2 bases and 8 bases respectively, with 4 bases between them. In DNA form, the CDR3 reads TGTGCCAGCAGTTACGCTGATGAGCAGTTCTTC. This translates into CASSYADEQFF.

The CDR3 DNA follows: TGCAGCGTTGAGGCGGAGGGAAGGCAAGAGACCCAGTACTTC. This codes for CSVEAEGRQETQYF. This rearrangement joins TRBV29-1 to TRBJ2-5; a possible D gene is TRBD2 (6 bases). With 3 bases removed from V and 2 bases from J, the gap between germline ends came to 13 bases. The germline gives CDR1 SQVTM, CDR2 ANQGSEA. The CDR3 is 14 amino acids.

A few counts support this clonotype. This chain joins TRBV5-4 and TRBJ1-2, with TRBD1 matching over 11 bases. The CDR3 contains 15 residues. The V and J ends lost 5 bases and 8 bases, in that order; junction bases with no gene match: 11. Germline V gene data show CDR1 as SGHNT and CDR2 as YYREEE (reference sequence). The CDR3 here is CASSPAGQGAGGYTF. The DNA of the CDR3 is TGTGCCAGCAGTCCCGCCGGACAGGGGGCGGGCGGCTACACCTTC.

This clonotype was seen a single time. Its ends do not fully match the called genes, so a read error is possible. CDR3 protein: CASSLVAFTGELFF. The CDR3 DNA reads as TGTGCTAGCAGCTTAGTGGCTTTCACCGGGGAGCTGTTTTTT. The rearrangement uses TRBV7-7 and TRBJ2-2; D is unclear. CDR1 and CDR2 (germline): SSHAT, FNYEAQ (reference sequence). This CDR3 contains 14 residues.

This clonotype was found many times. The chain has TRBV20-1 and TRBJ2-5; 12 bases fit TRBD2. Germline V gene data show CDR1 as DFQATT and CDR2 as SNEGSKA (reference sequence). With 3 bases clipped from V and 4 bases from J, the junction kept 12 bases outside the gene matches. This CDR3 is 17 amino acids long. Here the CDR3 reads CSASAAGTSGFRETQYF. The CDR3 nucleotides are TGCAGTGCTAGTGCCGCCGGGACTAGCGGGTTTAGAGAGACCCAGTACTTC.

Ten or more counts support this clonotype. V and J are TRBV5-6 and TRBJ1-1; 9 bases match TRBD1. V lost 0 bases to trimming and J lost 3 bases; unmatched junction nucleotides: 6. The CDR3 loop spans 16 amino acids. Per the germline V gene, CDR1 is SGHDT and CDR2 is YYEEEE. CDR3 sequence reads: CASSLGQGGFYTEAFF. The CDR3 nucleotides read TGTGCCAGCAGCTTGGGACAGGGGGGGTTCTACACTGAAGCTTTCTTT.

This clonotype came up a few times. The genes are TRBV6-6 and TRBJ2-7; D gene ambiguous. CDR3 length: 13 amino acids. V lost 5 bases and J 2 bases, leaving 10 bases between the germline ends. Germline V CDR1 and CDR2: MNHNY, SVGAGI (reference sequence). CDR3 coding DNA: TGTGCCAGCAGTAAACCCTCGACCTACGAGCAGTACTTC. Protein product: CASSKPSTYEQYF.

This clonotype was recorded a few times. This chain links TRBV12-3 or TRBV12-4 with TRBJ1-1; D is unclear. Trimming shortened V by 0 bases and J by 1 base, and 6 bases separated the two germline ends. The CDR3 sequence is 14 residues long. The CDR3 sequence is CASSLATRNTEAFF. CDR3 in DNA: TGTGCCAGCAGTTTAGCTACGAGGAACACTGAAGCTTTCTTT.

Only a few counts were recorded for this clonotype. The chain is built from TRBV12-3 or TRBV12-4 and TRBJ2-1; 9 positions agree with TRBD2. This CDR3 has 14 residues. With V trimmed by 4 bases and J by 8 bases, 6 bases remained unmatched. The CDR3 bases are TGTGCCAGCAGTTGGGCGGGGGGGTTCGATGAGCAGTTCTTC. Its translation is CASSWAGGFDEQFF.

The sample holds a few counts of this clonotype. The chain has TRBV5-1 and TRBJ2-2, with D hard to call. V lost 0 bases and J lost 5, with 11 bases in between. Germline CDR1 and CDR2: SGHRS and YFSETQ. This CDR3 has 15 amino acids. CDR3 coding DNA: TGCGCCAGCAGCTTGGCCGCGGCCATAACCGGGGAGCTGTTTTTT. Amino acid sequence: CASSLAAAITGELFF.

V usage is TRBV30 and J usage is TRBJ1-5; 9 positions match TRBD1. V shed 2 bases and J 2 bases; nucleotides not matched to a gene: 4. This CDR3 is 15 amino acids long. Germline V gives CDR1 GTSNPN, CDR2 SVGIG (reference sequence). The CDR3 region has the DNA TGTGCCTGGAGTTCTTGGACAGGGGGCAATCAGCCCCAGCATTTT. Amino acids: CAWSSWTGGNQPQHF.

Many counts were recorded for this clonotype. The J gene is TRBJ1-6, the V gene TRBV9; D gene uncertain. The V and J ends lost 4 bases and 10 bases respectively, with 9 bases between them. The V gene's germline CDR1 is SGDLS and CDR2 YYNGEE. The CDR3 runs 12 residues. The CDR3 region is CASSQNGSPLHF. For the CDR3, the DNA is TGTGCCAGCAGCCAAAATGGATCACCCCTCCACTTT.

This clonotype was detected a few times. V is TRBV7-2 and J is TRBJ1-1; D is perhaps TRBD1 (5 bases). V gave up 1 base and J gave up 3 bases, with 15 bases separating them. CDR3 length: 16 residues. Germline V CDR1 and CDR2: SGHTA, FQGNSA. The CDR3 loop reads CASSLVHPMGDTEAFF. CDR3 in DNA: TGTGCCAGCAGCTTAGTTCATCCTATGGGGGACACTGAAGCTTTCTTT. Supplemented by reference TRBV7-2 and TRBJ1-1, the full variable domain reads GAGVSQSPSNKVTEKGKDVELRCDPISGHTALYWYRQSLGQGLEFLIYFQGNSAPDKSGLPSDRFSAERTGGSVSTLTIQRTQQEDSAVYLCASSLVHPMGDTEAFFGQGTRLTVV.

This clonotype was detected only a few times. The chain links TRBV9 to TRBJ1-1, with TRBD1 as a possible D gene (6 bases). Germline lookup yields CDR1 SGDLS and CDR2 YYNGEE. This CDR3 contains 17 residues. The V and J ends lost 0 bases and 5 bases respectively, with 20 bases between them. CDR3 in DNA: TGTGCCAGCAGCGTAGACCCCCCCACAGGGATCCGGACTGAAGCTTTCTTT. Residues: CASSVDPPTGIRTEAFF.

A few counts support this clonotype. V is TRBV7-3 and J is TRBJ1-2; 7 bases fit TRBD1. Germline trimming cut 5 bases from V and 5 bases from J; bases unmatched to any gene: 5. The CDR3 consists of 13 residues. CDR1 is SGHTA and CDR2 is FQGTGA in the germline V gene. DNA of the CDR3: TGTGCCAGCAGCGGGGACAGCAATTATGGCTACACCTTC. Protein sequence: CASSGDSNYGYTF.

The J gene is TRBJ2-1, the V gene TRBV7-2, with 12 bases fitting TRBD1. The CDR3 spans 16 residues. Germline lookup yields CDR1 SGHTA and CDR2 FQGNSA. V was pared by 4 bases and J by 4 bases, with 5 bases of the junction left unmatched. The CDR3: CASSSGQGALYNEQFF. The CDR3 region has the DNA TGTGCCAGCAGCTCGGGACAGGGGGCCCTTTACAATGAGCAGTTCTTC.

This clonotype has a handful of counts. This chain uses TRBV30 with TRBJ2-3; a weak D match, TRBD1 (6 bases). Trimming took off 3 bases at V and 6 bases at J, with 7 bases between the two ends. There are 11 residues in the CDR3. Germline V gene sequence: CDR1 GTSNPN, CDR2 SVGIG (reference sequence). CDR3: CAWSQGDTQYF. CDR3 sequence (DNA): TGTGCCTGGAGCCAGGGGGATACGCAGTATTTT.

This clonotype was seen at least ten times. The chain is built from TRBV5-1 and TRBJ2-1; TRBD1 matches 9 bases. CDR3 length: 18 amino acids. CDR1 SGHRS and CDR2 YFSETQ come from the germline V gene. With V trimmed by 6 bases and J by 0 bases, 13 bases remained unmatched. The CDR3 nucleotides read TGCGCCAGCACCGGGACAGGGTCTTCCCGGAGCTCCTACAATGAGCAGTTCTTC. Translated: CASTGTGSSRSSYNEQFF.

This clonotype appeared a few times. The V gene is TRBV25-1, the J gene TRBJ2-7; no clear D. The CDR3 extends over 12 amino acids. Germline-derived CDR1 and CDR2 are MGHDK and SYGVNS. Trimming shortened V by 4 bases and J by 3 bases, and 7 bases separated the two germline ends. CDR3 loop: CASSGDFYEQYF. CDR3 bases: TGTGCCAGCAGTGGGGATTTCTACGAGCAGTACTTC.